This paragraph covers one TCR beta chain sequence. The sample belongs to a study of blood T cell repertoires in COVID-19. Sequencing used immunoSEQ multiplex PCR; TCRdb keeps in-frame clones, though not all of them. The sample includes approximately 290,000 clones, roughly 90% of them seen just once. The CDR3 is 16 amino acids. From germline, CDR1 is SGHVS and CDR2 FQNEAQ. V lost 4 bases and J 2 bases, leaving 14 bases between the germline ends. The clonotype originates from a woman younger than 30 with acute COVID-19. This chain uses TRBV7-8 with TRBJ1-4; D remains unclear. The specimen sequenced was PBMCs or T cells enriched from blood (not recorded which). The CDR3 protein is CASSWVRTGTNEKLFF. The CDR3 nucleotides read TGTGCCAGCAGCTGGGTCCGGACGGGGACTAATGAAAAACTGTTTTTT.